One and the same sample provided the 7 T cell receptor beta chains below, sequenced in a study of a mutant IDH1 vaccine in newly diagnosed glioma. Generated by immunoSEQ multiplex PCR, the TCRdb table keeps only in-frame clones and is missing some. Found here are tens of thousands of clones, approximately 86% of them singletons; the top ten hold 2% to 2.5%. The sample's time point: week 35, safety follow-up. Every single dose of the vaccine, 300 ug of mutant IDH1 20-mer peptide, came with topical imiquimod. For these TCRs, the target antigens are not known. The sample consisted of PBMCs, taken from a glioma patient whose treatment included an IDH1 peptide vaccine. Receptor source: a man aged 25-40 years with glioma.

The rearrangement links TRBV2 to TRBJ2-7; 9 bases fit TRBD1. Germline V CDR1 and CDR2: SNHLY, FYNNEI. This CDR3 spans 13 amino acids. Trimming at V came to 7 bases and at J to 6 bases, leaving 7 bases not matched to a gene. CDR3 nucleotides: TGTGCCAGCATTCCGGGACAGGGAAGCGAGCAGTACTTC. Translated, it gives CASIPGQGSEQYF.

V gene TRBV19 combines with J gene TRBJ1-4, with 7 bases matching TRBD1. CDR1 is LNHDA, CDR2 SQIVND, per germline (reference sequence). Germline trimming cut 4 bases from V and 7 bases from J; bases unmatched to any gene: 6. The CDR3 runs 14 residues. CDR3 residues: CASSNRGLTEKLFF. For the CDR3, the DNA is TGTGCCAGTAGTAACAGGGGTTTGACTGAAAAACTGTTTTTT.

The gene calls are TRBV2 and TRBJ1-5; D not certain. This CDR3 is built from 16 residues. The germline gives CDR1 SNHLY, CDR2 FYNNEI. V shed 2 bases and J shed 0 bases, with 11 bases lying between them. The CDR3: CASSESRGVSNQPQHF. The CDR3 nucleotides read TGTGCCAGCAGTGAATCCCGAGGAGTTAGCAATCAGCCCCAGCATTTT.

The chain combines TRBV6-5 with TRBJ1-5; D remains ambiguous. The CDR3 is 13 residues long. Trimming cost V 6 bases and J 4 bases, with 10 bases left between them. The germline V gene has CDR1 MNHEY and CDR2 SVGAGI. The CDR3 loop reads CASRSGPNQPQHF. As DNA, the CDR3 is TGTGCCAGCAGGTCCGGGCCGAATCAGCCCCAGCATTTT.

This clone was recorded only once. This CDR3 is CASSLARTGAIDEQFF. The DNA of the CDR3 is TGTGCCAGCAGCTTGGCCAGGACAGGGGCTATAGATGAGCAGTTCTTC. The chain links TRBV5-4 to TRBJ2-1; 9 bases match TRBD1. Germline V gene sequence: CDR1 SGHNT, CDR2 YYREEE (reference sequence). The CDR3 has 16 amino acids. With 0 bases clipped from V and 8 bases from J, the junction kept 9 bases outside the gene matches. The variable domain in full, completed from reference TRBV5-4 and TRBJ2-1, reads ETGVTQSPTHLIKTRGQQVTLRCSSQSGHNTVSWYQQALGQGPQFIFQYYREEENGRGNFPPRFSGLQFPNYSSELNVNALELDDSALYLCASSLARTGAIDEQFFGPGTRLTVL.

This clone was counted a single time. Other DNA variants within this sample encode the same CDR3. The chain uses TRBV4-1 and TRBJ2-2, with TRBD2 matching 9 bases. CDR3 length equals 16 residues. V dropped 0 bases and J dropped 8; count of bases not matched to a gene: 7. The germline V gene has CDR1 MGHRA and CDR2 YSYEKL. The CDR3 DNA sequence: TGCGCCAGCAGCCAAGACCCTAGCGGGGTAGGAGGGGAGCTGTTTTTT. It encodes CASSQDPSGVGGELFF.

CDR3 sequence reads: CASSPNRGGGQETQYF. The CDR3 DNA is TGTGCCAGCAGTCCAAACAGGGGTGGAGGTCAAGAGACCCAGTACTTC. The chain uses TRBV28 and TRBJ2-5; TRBD1 matches 7 bases. V trimming: 5 bases; J trimming: 2 bases; junction bases outside the gene matches: 11. This CDR3 comprises 16 residues. The germline V gene has CDR1 MDHEN and CDR2 SYDVKM.